This T cell receptor beta chain emerged from a study of blood T cell repertoires in COVID-19. Per the germline V gene, CDR1 is MDHEN and CDR2 is SYDVKM. This CDR3 is 15 amino acids long. V dropped 9 bases and J dropped 7 bases, with 22 bases sitting between them. Assay: immunoSEQ multiplex PCR; the TCRdb copy retains only in-frame clones and omits some. The sample consists of more than 200,000 clones, around 89% of them appearing once. V gene TRBV28 combines with J gene TRBJ1-3, with a weak D call TRBD1 (5 bases). The sequenced material came from PBMCs or T cells enriched from blood (not recorded which). The clonotype comes from a woman younger than 45 who had recovered from COVID-19. Here the CDR3 DNA reads TGTGCCAGTTATACCCCCCGGCCAGGGTGGAACACCATATATTTT. It encodes CASYTPRPGWNTIYF.